This T cell receptor (beta chain) was sequenced in a study of CD8+CD57+ T cells in acquired aplastic anemia. Across the study: Roughly 3.2 ug was the average amount of DNA from sorted CD4+ and CD8+ cells.

This clonotype was observed at least ten times. Its ends do not fully match the called genes, so a read error is possible. Before being chosen for sequencing, patients had shown CD8+CD57+ cell expansion by flow cytometry. TCR beta VDJ and CDR3 profiling used genomic DNA as template. TCRdb fed the reads into MiXCR, producing one record per CDR3 protein. The table includes about 160,000 distinct CDR3 sequences, about 45% detected once. The CDR3 has 12 amino acids. Germline V gene lookup returns CDR1 LGHDT and CDR2 YNNKEL (reference sequence). The sequenced sample was sorted CD4+, CD8+, or CD8+CD57+ T cells (not recorded which) from PBMCs. The gene calls are TRBV3-1 and TRBJ1-1, with D perhaps TRBD1 (6 bases). The origin of this receptor is a human donor with aplastic anemia. The chain's CDR3 is CASGHTGYEAFF. DNA for the CDR3: TGTGCCAGCGGCCATACAGGGTATGAAGCTTTCTTT.